This TCR beta chain appears in the sequencing data of a study of identifying expanded T cells in peripheral blood. Clones were sequenced by immunoSEQ multiplex PCR, and TCRdb holds only the in-frame ones, with some missing. The data contain fewer than 110,000 clones, around 90% of them seen just once; the ten biggest clones take up 17%. The V gene's germline CDR1 is ENHRY and CDR2 SYGVKD. The CDR3 extends over 13 amino acids. Losses at the gene ends were 2 bases for V and 7 bases for J; bases not matched to a gene: 2. The sequenced material came from blood. This sequence joins TRBV10-3 and TRBJ2-1, with 7 bases aligning to TRBD1. The origin of this receptor is a person aged 18 to 69 in good health. The DNA of the CDR3 is TGTGCCATCAGTGAGACAGGGGTTAATGAGCAGTTCTTC. Protein product: CAISETGVNEQFF.